Listed below are T cell receptor beta chains from one sample, sequenced in a study of control samples from healthy donors and cancer patients. Some clones are missing from TCRdb's copy, which holds only in-frame ones; the method was immunoSEQ multiplex PCR. Here the sample spans around 150,000 clones, around 90% being singletons. Sequences were obtained from blood. All receptors come from a man aged 25-45 years in good health. CDR3s include the opening cysteine and the closing phenylalanine or tryptophan. The D gene is left open where the match is weak. The size field is filled for only some rows; it gives once, few, many or a size class.

clone size,J gene,D gene,V gene,CDR3 protein,CDR3 DNA
few,TRBJ2-1,TRBD2,TRBV28,CASTREGVGYNEQFF,TGTGCCAGCACACGGGAGGGAGTGGGGTACAATGAGCAGTTCTTC
NA,TRBJ2-1,NA,TRBV10-3,CAIRRQGGSYNEQFF,TGTGCCATCAGGAGACAGGGAGGCTCCTACAATGAGCAGTTCTTC
NA,TRBJ1-1,NA,TRBV7-9,CASSPPALYSTEAFF,TGTGCCAGCAGCCCCCCGGCTCTCTACTCGACTGAAGCTTTCTTT
NA,TRBJ1-1,NA,TRBV5-4,CASSLDPGRGGNLDTEAFF,TGTGCCAGCAGCTTGGACCCTGGCAGGGGAGGTAATTTAGACACTGAAGCTTTCTTT
once,TRBJ1-1,NA,TRBV7-9,CASSALMTGPGAFF,TGTGCCAGCAGCGCCTTAATGACCGGACCTGGGGCTTTCTTT
NA,TRBJ2-5,TRBD2,TRBV9,CASSVGSSGGSKETQYF,TGTGCCAGCAGCGTAGGCAGTAGCGGGGGTTCCAAAGAGACCCAGTACTTC
NA,TRBJ2-5,NA,TRBV29-1,CSVGSREPAQEAQYF,TGCAGCGTTGGTTCAAGGGAACCCGCACAAGAGGCCCAGTACTTC
NA,TRBJ2-2,NA,TRBV9,CASSQPRGGSYTGELFF,TGTGCCAGCAGCCAACCCCGGGGTGGCTCATACACCGGGGAGCTGTTTTTT
NA,TRBJ2-3,NA,TRBV2,CASLGLPPDTQYF,TGTGCCAGCCTGGGACTGCCGCCAGATACGCAGTATTTT
NA,TRBJ1-1,NA,TRBV4-2,CASSQEDRVAPEAFF,TGTGCCAGCAGCCAAGAAGACCGAGTGGCCCCAGAAGCTTTCTTT
NA,TRBJ1-3,NA,TRBV3-1/TRBV3-2,CASSHRGTIYF,TGTGCCAGCAGCCACCGGGGCACCATATATTTT
few,TRBJ1-5,TRBD1,TRBV5-4,CASSVGGQGANQPQHF,TGTGCCAGCAGCGTAGGTGGACAGGGGGCGAATCAGCCCCAGCATTTT
NA,TRBJ2-2,TRBD2,TRBV2,CASRPAGGLGHGELFF,TGTGCCAGCAGGCCGGCGGGGGGCTTGGGGCACGGGGAGCTGTTTTTT
NA,TRBJ1-5,TRBD1,TRBV19,CASSIDPATGTQPQHF,TGTGCCAGTAGTATAGACCCCGCGACAGGGACTCAGCCCCAGCATTTT
NA,TRBJ1-2,NA,TRBV4-1,CASSQEVNNYGYTF,TGCGCCAGCAGCCAAGAGGTTAATAACTATGGCTACACCTTC
NA,TRBJ1-2,NA,TRBV6-2/TRBV6-3,CASSSHPGGYTF,TGTGCCAGCAGTTCTCATCCAGGGGGCTACACCTTC
NA,TRBJ2-5,NA,TRBV3-1/TRBV3-2,CASSQKGGQGGQYF,TGTGCCAGCAGCCAAAAGGGAGGGCAGGGGGGCCAGTACTTC
NA,TRBJ2-7,NA,TRBV28,CASSRSQTATILIYEQYF,TGTGCCAGCAGTCGGTCCCAAACAGCCACAATTCTCATCTACGAGCAGTACTTC
NA,TRBJ2-7,TRBD2,TRBV3-1/TRBV3-2,CASRGFSGGASSYEQYF,TGTGCCAGCAGAGGGTTTAGCGGGGGGGCATCCTCCTACGAGCAGTACTTC
NA,TRBJ2-3,TRBD2,TRBV5-4,CASSLAGGDTQYF,TGTGCCAGCAGCTTGGCCGGGGGGGATACGCAGTATTTT
NA,TRBJ1-2,NA,TRBV6-6,CASSSTYGYTF,TGTGCCAGCAGTTCCACCTATGGCTACACCTTC
NA,TRBJ2-3,TRBD1,TRBV6-5,CASSYSGGQGADTQYF,TGTGCCAGCAGTTACTCGGGAGGACAGGGGGCAGATACGCAGTATTTT
NA,TRBJ2-5,TRBD1,TRBV27,CATRKGAIVETQYF,TGTGCCACCCGGAAGGGGGCGATCGTGGAGACCCAGTACTTC
NA,TRBJ1-1,NA,TRBV4-1,CASSQSHRETEAFF,TGCGCCAGCAGCCAATCTCACAGGGAAACTGAAGCTTTCTTT
NA,TRBJ1-3,NA,TRBV5-4,CASSLGQGRGNTIYF,TGTGCCAGCAGCTTGGGGCAGGGGAGAGGAAACACCATATATTTT
few,TRBJ2-7,NA,TRBV7-8,CASSLQDDRLQYF,TGTGCCAGCAGCTTGCAAGATGACAGGCTACAGTACTTC
NA,TRBJ1-1,NA,TRBV6-5,CASSPTGNTEAFF,TGTGCCAGCAGTCCGACAGGGAACACTGAAGCTTTCTTT
NA,TRBJ1-5,NA,TRBV18,CASSPAGDQPQHF,TGTGCCAGCTCACCGGCCGGGGATCAGCCCCAGCATTTT
once,TRBJ2-3,NA,TRBV7-9,CASSQSGRGTDTQYF,TGTGCCAGCAGCCAATCTGGGCGGGGCACAGATACGCAGTATTTT
NA,TRBJ1-5,NA,TRBV28,CASSLSEFSNQPQHF,TGTGCCAGCAGTTTATCAGAGTTTAGCAATCAGCCCCAGCATTTT
NA,TRBJ2-7,NA,TRBV6-5,CASSYRGTDSYEQYF,TGTGCCAGCAGTTACCGCGGGACCGACTCCTACGAGCAGTACTTC
NA,TRBJ2-7,TRBD1,TRBV6-5,CATQGAYEQYF,TGTGCCACCCAGGGGGCCTACGAGCAGTACTTC
NA,TRBJ2-2,NA,TRBV12-1,CASSTGTRMGRNTGELFF,TGTGCCAGCAGCACCGGGACTAGGATGGGTAGGAACACCGGGGAGCTGTTTTTT
NA,TRBJ2-7,TRBD2,TRBV6-2/TRBV6-3,CASSYASGSSYEQYF,TGTGCCAGCAGTTACGCTAGCGGGAGCTCCTACGAGCAGTACTTC
NA,TRBJ1-2,NA,TRBV6-1,CASSEKADGYTF,TGTGCCAGCAGTGAAAAGGCAGATGGCTACACCTTC
NA,TRBJ1-5,NA,TRBV4-1,CASSQKFPLGGFSNQPQHF,TGCGCCAGCAGCCAAAAATTTCCTCTGGGAGGATTTAGCAATCAGCCCCAGCATTTT
once,TRBJ2-3,TRBD2,TRBV18,CASSPGGTSGATDTQYF,TGTGCCAGCTCACCAGGGGGTACTAGCGGGGCAACAGATACGCAGTATTTT
NA,TRBJ1-4,TRBD1,TRBV6-5,CASRETGGGEKLFF,TGTGCCAGCAGGGAGACAGGGGGCGGTGAAAAACTGTTTTTT
NA,TRBJ2-3,NA,TRBV9,CASSAGTPGTDTQYF,TGTGCCAGCAGCGCCGGGACTCCCGGCACAGATACGCAGTATTTT
NA,TRBJ2-1,NA,TRBV5-1,CASSSRGPNNEQFF,TGCGCCAGCAGCTCCCGGGGGCCTAACAATGAGCAGTTCTTC
NA,TRBJ1-6,NA,TRBV6-5,CASWGGSSPLHF,TGTGCCAGCTGGGGGGGAAGTTCACCCCTCCACTTT